The subject of this entry is one T cell receptor beta chain. This sample stems from a study of OX40 agonist ivuxolimab in advanced cancers. The overall study: Ivuxolimab is an agonistic anti-OX40 (CD134) antibody, and patients were treated with it.

Method: immunoSEQ multiplex PCR; TCRdb's copy keeps in-frame clones and lacks some. Here the sample spans about 25,000 clones, approximately 78% being singletons. V was pared by 2 bases and J by 0 bases, with 6 bases between. This CDR3 has 14 amino acids. Germline V gives CDR1 SGDLS, CDR2 YYNGEE. This chain connects TRBV9 to TRBJ2-1; weak D call: TRBD2 (6 bases). The origin of this receptor is an adult with an advanced solid tumor such as melanoma, head and neck, liver or kidney cancer. Sequencing used CD4+ or CD8+ T cells sorted from blood, obtained in a trial of the OX40 agonist ivuxolimab. The CDR3 is CASSVRDSYNEQFF. DNA for the CDR3: TGTGCCAGCAGCGTGCGGGACTCCTACAATGAGCAGTTCTTC.